The 5 T cell receptor beta chains presented below share a single source sample, sequenced in a study of breast tumors, draining lymph nodes, adjacent tissues. Samples came from axillary lymph nodes draining the breast cancer. Using its own MiXCR run on the multiplex PCR reads, TCRdb lists one record per CDR3 protein. The table has about 300,000 distinct CDR3 sequences, 30% seen once; the top ten hold 1.1%. Sequenced input: axillary lymph node tissue. These TCRs come from a female donor with breast cancer. Some clones in this sample may be carry-over from other donors' samples.

The CDR3, as DNA: TGTGCCAGCAGTCACGCGGGACACTCCGAGGGGAACTATGGCTACACCTTC. It encodes CASSHAGHSEGNYGYTF. The chain carries TRBV6-6 and TRBJ1-2; maybe TRBD1 (6 bases). The length of the CDR3 is 17 residues. Deletions cut 5 bases from V and 2 bases from J, with 21 bases between. The V gene's germline CDR1 is MNHNY and CDR2 SVGAGI (reference sequence).

This clonotype showed up many times. The chain joins TRBV7-2 to TRBJ2-3, with 7 nucleotides matching TRBD2. Unmatched junction bases numbered 5, after V lost 0 bases and J lost 5 bases. This CDR3 spans 15 amino acids. From germline, CDR1 is SGHTA and CDR2 FQGNSA. The CDR3 DNA reads TGTGCCAGCAGCTTAGCGGGAGGGCCGGGAGATACGCAGTATTTT. It translates to CASSLAGGPGDTQYF. Using reference TRBV7-2 and TRBJ2-3 for the parts outside the CDR3, the full variable domain is GAGVSQSPSNKVTEKGKDVELRCDPISGHTALYWYRQSLGQGLEFLIYFQGNSAPDKSGLPSDRFSAERTGGSVSTLTIQRTQQEDSAVYLCASSLAGGPGDTQYFGPGTRLTVL.

This clonotype was seen ten or more times. The chain has TRBV20-1 and TRBJ2-1; maybe TRBD2 (6 bases). Germline V lookup: CDR1 DFQATT, CDR2 SNEGSKA (reference sequence). V lost 3 bases and J lost 5, with 17 bases in between. CDR3 length equals 15 residues. This chain's CDR3 is CSARWGELMNNEQFF. The DNA of the CDR3 is TGCAGTGCTAGGTGGGGGGAGTTGATGAACAATGAGCAGTTCTTC.

In this sample, this clonotype turned up many times. This rearrangement joins TRBV10-2 to TRBJ1-4; TRBD1 aligns across 12 bases. V was clipped by 4 bases and J by 6 bases; unmatched bases: 9. Germline V gives CDR1 WSHSY, CDR2 SAAADI. The CDR3 covers 17 residues. The CDR3 sequence is CASSGVGQGAVDEKLFF. CDR3 nucleotide sequence: TGCGCCAGCAGTGGAGTGGGACAGGGGGCTGTGGATGAAAAACTGTTTTTT.

This clonotype occurred many times. V gene TRBV20-1 combines with J gene TRBJ2-1; 11 nucleotides agree with TRBD2. The V gene's germline CDR1 is DFQATT and CDR2 SNEGSKA (reference sequence). Trimming removed 0 bases from V and 5 bases from J; junction bases left unmatched: 12. This CDR3 has 18 amino acids. The CDR3 nucleotides read TGCAGTGCTAGAGATGGAGGTAGCGGGAGGGCCTTAGACAATGAGCAGTTCTTC. This gives the protein CSARDGGSGRALDNEQFF.